The T cell receptor beta chain under discussion was sequenced for a study of brain T cells in children with intractable seizures. The study, taken as a whole, reports: Patients' HCMV serostatus was unknown; virus specificity rests on CDR3 similarity alone. Pre-surgery blood may have been undersampled, hiding some clones.

Worth noting for this clone: What it recognizes is unknown.

Generated by immunoSEQ multiplex PCR, the TCRdb table keeps only in-frame clones and is missing some. The repertoire holds tens of thousands of clones, under 95% seen once, with 20% to 25% in the top ten. Only cases whose brain tissue showed the highest T cell transcript signatures were sequenced. The material was peripheral blood, obtained at surgery. The receptor's source is a girl aged 2 to 10 with Rasmussen encephalitis and intractable seizures.

CDR3 in amino acids: CASSDAGAYTDTQYF. CDR3 coding DNA: TGTGCCAGCAGCGACGCGGGAGCCTACACAGATACGCAGTATTTT. The chain links TRBV9 to TRBJ2-3; TRBD2 matches 7 bases. V lost 3 bases, J lost 2 bases, and 6 bases stayed unmatched. This CDR3 has 15 residues. Germline values: CDR1 SGDLS, CDR2 YYNGEE.